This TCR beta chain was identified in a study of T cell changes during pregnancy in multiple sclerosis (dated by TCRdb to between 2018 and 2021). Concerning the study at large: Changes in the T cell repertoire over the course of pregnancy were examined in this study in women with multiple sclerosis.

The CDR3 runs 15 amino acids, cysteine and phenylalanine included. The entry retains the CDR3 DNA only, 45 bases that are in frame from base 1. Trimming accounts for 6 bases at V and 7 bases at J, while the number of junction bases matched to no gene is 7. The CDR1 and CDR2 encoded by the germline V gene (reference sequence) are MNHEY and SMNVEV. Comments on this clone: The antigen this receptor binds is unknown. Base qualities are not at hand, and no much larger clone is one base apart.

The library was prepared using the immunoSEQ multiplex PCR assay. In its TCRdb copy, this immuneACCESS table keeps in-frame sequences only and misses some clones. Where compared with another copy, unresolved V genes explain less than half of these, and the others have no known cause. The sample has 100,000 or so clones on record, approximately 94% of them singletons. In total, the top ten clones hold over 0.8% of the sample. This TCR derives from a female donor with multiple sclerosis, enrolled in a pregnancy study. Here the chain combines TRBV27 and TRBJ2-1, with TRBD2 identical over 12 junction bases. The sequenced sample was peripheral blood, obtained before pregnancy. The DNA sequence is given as TGTGCCAGCAGACAGACTAGCGGGAGAGCGAATGAGCAGTTCTTC. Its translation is CASRQTSGRANEQFF.